Listed below are T cell receptor beta chains from one sample, sequenced in a study of beta chain features in type 1 diabetes. Generated by immunoSEQ multiplex PCR, the TCRdb table keeps only in-frame clones and is missing some. Of about 700,000 clones in the sample, roughly 13% were seen once. The specimen sequenced was naive CD4+ T cells from blood. The receptors stem from a man aged 18 to 35 with type 1 diabetes. CDR3s include the opening cysteine and the closing phenylalanine or tryptophan. A D gene is named only where the DNA matches it firmly. A clone size is listed for some rows: how often the clone was seen (once, few, many), or a class if it is expanded.

D	V	size	J	CDR3	DNA
TRBD1	TRBV6-5	-	TRBJ1-1	CASSPTGQNTEAFF	TGTGCCAGCAGTCCGACAGGGCAGAACACTGAAGCTTTCTTT
-	TRBV6-4	-	TRBJ2-7	CASSDSIYSYEQYF	TGTGCCAGCAGTGACTCGATCTACTCTTACGAGCAGTACTTC
-	TRBV25-1	few	TRBJ2-7	CASSGFRWEQYF	TGTGCCAGCAGTGGCTTCCGGTGGGAGCAGTACTTC
-	TRBV2	-	TRBJ2-2	CASSAAANTGELFF	TGTGCCAGCAGTGCGGCAGCGAACACCGGGGAGCTGTTTTTT
TRBD2	TRBV25-1	few	TRBJ2-7	CASSGRLGLAGGGYEQYF	TGTGCCAGCAGTGGGCGGCTGGGACTAGCGGGGGGTGGCTACGAGCAGTACTTC
-	TRBV30	-	TRBJ2-7	CASRTDPYEQYF	TGTGCCTCCCGGACAGATCCCTACGAGCAGTACTTC
TRBD2	TRBV7-3	few	TRBJ2-1	CASSPSASGGTQSEQFF	TGTGCCAGCAGCCCCTCGGCTAGCGGGGGTACCCAGTCTGAGCAGTTCTTC
-	TRBV4-1	-	TRBJ2-3	CASSQGVLRTDTQYF	TGCGCCAGCAGCCAGGGGGTCCTACGCACAGATACGCAGTATTTT
TRBD1	TRBV19	few	TRBJ1-5	CASSIGQGGDQPQHF	TGTGCCAGTAGTATAGGACAGGGAGGCGATCAGCCCCAGCATTTT
-	TRBV18	-	TRBJ2-5	CASSARDHQETQYF	TGTGCCAGCTCAGCTCGGGACCATCAAGAGACCCAGTACTTC
TRBD1	TRBV7-2	-	TRBJ1-5	CASSLEDRGRQPQHF	TGTGCCAGCAGCTTAGAAGACAGGGGGCGGCAGCCCCAGCATTTT
TRBD1	TRBV29-1	-	TRBJ1-1	CSVETGMNTEAFF	TGCAGCGTGGAGACAGGGATGAACACTGAAGCTTTCTTT
-	TRBV6-1	few	TRBJ1-5	CASSARGGNQPQHF	TGTGCCAGCAGTGCCCGAGGAGGCAATCAGCCCCAGCATTTT
-	TRBV4-1	few	TRBJ1-2	CASSLLGVRGYTF	TGCGCCAGCAGCCTTCTAGGGGTGAGAGGCTACACCTTC
-	TRBV7-2	few	TRBJ2-1	CASRGFGNHNEQFF	TGTGCCAGCAGGGGGTTCGGGAACCACAATGAGCAGTTCTTC
-	TRBV10-1	-	TRBJ1-4	CASSESETNEKLFF	TGCGCCAGCAGTGAGTCGGAAACTAATGAAAAACTGTTTTTT
TRBD1	TRBV6-6	few	TRBJ2-7	CASSNPGTGTNEQYF	TGTGCCAGCAGTAACCCCGGGACAGGGACCAACGAGCAGTACTTC
TRBD1	TRBV30	few	TRBJ2-2	CAWSAIQGAYTGELFF	TGTGCCTGGAGTGCGATACAGGGGGCTTACACCGGGGAGCTGTTTTTT
TRBD1	TRBV7-9	-	TRBJ1-1	CASSLGQVESTEAFF	TGTGCCAGCAGCTTGGGACAGGTAGAGAGCACTGAAGCTTTCTTT
-	TRBV5-4	-	TRBJ2-3	CASSLSGTPTDTQYF	TGTGCCAGCAGCTTGTCTGGGACTCCCACAGATACGCAGTATTTT
TRBD2	TRBV5-1	-	TRBJ2-7	CASSPLAGGPRSYEQYF	TGCGCCAGCAGCCCGCTAGCGGGGGGGCCTCGGTCCTACGAGCAGTACTTC
TRBD1	TRBV7-2	few	TRBJ2-7	CASSPRQGAPYEQYF	TGTGCCAGCAGCCCTCGACAGGGTGCACCCTACGAGCAGTACTTC
TRBD2	TRBV7-2	-	TRBJ2-1	CASSELAGGYNEQFF	TGTGCCAGCAGCGAACTAGCGGGGGGCTACAATGAGCAGTTCTTC
-	TRBV4-1	few	TRBJ1-4	CASSQGGRTNEKLFF	TGCGCCAGCAGCCAAGGGGGTAGAACTAATGAAAAACTGTTTTTT
TRBD2	TRBV7-9	-	TRBJ2-4	CASSPRGGELAKNIQYF	TGTGCCAGCAGCCCCCGCGGGGGGGAGCTAGCCAAAAACATTCAGTACTTC
-	TRBV27	-	TRBJ1-2	CASTPRLSNYGYTF	TGTGCCAGCACTCCCCGGCTATCAAACTATGGCTACACCTTC
TRBD1	TRBV27	few	TRBJ2-5	CAQSFKGQGAKTQYF	TGTGCCCAAAGTTTTAAGGGACAGGGGGCGAAGACCCAGTACTTC
-	TRBV11-3	-	TRBJ2-7	CASSLEAPESRYEQYF	TGTGCCAGCAGCTTAGAGGCGCCGGAGAGCCGCTACGAGCAGTACTTC
TRBD1	TRBV11-2	few	TRBJ2-5	CASSLDRGQLTQETQYF	TGTGCCAGCAGCTTAGATCGGGGACAGCTGACACAAGAGACCCAGTACTTC
-	TRBV4-1	-	TRBJ1-1	CASSWREVNTEAFF	TGCGCCAGCAGCTGGCGGGAGGTGAACACTGAAGCTTTCTTT
-	TRBV14	-	TRBJ2-5	CASSQSPGRIQETQYF	TGTGCCAGCAGCCAATCACCGGGACGTATTCAAGAGACCCAGTACTTC
TRBD1	TRBV7-9	-	TRBJ2-3	CASSQPDRGTDTQYF	TGTGCCAGCAGCCAACCCGACAGGGGCACAGATACGCAGTATTTT
-	TRBV30	few	TRBJ2-1	CAWTEYNEQFF	TGTGCCTGGACCGAATACAATGAGCAGTTCTTC